This entry is about one TCR beta chain. Its antigen is undetermined. Survey-depth immunoSEQ sequencing covered TCR beta CDR3 regions. Assay: immunoSEQ multiplex PCR; the TCRdb copy retains only in-frame clones and omits some. The table lists around 4,500 clones, over 60% of them singletons. This entry comes from a study of CD8 T cell repertoires and HIV-1 epitope variants. About the study: Each of Twenty-five Gag and Nef epitope peptides stimulated a separate culture. 1M T cells were kept uncultured as a baseline.

Notes on the study in general: Most of the nine antigen-specific clonotypes appeared cross-reactive to autologous or escape variants.

Germline V CDR1 and CDR2: SGHNT, YENEEA. The CDR3 has 13 residues. Trimming pared 5 bases from V and 1 base from J, leaving 8 bases between. The V and J genes are TRBV11-3 and TRBJ1-1; the D is unclear. Sequencing was performed on cultured CD8+ T cells derived from PBMCs. This clonotype was obtained from a male donor with HIV. DNA of the CDR3: TGTGCCAGCAGCCCCTCGGCGAACACTGAAGCTTTCTTT. Residues: CASSPSANTEAFF.